This TCR beta chain originates from a study of blood T cell repertoires in COVID-19. Whole-study context: COVID-19 samples from acute and convalescent phases originated in the United States, Italy and Spain. T cells, B-cell-depleted T cells, or PBMCs supplied cDNA or gDNA.

Methods used by the authors: It was from reference gene primer amplification that nucleated cell counts were estimated. Using immunoSEQ multiplex PCR, the repertoire was profiled, and TCRdb retains in-frame clones only, with some absent. The V and J calls and the clone size are those of that table, but D and trimming were determined from the DNA. This table holds fewer than 700,000 clones, 85% to 90% found once. Trimming at V came to 3 bases and at J to 5 bases, leaving 3 bases not matched to a gene. Germline CDR1 SGHRS, CDR2 YFSETQ. The length of the CDR3 is 15 residues. Seattle's cohort entered during active infection and was followed longitudinally.

The receptor's source is a woman aged 50 to 60 with COVID-19, enrolled during active disease. Sequences were obtained from peripheral blood. The chain couples TRBV5-1 to TRBJ1-6; TRBD1 matches 9 bases. The CDR3 sequence: CASSWWTGDNSPLHF. The CDR3 nucleotides are TGCGCCAGCAGCTGGTGGACAGGGGATAATTCACCCCTCCACTTT.